This TCR beta chain was captured in a study of blood T cell repertoires in COVID-19. Study overall: Italy, Spain and the United States were the sources of the convalescent and acute COVID-19 samples. Sources were T cells, B-cell-depleted T cells, or PBMCs; the material itself was cDNA or gDNA.

The length of the CDR3 is 15 residues. Germline V gene data show CDR1 as MNHEY and CDR2 as SVGEGT. The V end was cut by 6 bases, the J end by 4 bases, with 18 bases between. Authors' analysis steps: The authors estimated nucleated cell counts from reference gene primer amplification. Only in-frame clones appear in the TCRdb table, and some are missing; sequencing was by immunoSEQ multiplex PCR. From that table come the V and J calls and clone size; the DNA was used to work out D and trimming. Among 43,000 or so clones listed, 80% to 90% were seen once. The receptor was isolated from a man aged 55 to 70 with active COVID-19. The chain employs TRBV6-2 or TRBV6-3 and TRBJ2-5, with D possibly matching TRBD1 (6 bases). Sequences were obtained from peripheral blood. This CDR3 reads CASSTTQGIGETQYF. For the CDR3, the DNA is TGTGCCAGCAGCACAACTCAGGGGATCGGAGAGACCCAGTACTTC.